This T cell receptor (beta chain) is from a study of shared clonotypes between healthy human individuals (TCRdb year 2020). Study-wide context: The cohort included a few men and a couple of women between 18 and 49 years of age. Between about 0.85 and 9.5 billion PBMCs per donor were obtained by leukapheresis. Blood TCR repertoires of five healthy adults were deeply sequenced to estimate repertoire size and the extent of clonotype sharing between individuals. For each donor, three plates each were used for CD4 naive and CD4 memory, two plates were used for CD8 naive, and one plate was used for CD8 memory. To increase sequencing depth and limit assay-specific biases, different laboratories used diverse techniques to prepare libraries and sequence TCR repertoires.

What the research found in general, with its limitations: Pairwise subsampling led to the expectation that sequencing depth would affect the degree of clonotype sharing among donors. Sharing across several donors was observed for approximately 5% of naive CD4, under 4% of naive CD8, over 2% of memory CD4, and about 0.39% of memory CD8 clonotypes. Clonotypes shared by all four sorted-subset donors showed higher generation probabilities than non-shared clonotypes. Naive subsets generally had larger estimated clonotype richness than memory subsets. Sampling was limited to blood, and TCR repertoires in tissue likely differ from TCR repertoires in blood. Because the study included only a small number of donors, the genetic and exposure-history diversity represented was limited. Incomplete sequencing was indicated by rarefaction of sorted-subset datasets, despite the large sequencing depth.

TCR CDR3 regions were amplified from genomic DNA by multiplex PCR using the deep immunoSEQ assay. Extracted genomic DNA from each cell subset was distributed evenly across all wells of several immunoSEQ 96-well plates, and each plate was treated as a replicate. For sorted subsets, 200 to 250 ng of genomic DNA, equivalent to roughly 30,000 T cell genomes, went into each replicate PCR. Purified libraries were quantified with a Qubit 3.0 fluorometer, sized on a Bioanalyzer 2100, and re-quantified with the KAPA Library Quantification kit. Each immunoSEQ 96-well plate was sequenced on its own single-read 150-cycle Illumina NextSeq 550 flow cell. In the paper's pipeline: The immunoSEQ output contained only junctional sequences without quality scores, so filtering could not match that applied to full-length reads. Sequences were annotated with PyIR, a Python wrapper for IgBLAST v1.9, and V/J genes and CDR3 were assigned using IMGT germline references. Reads were filtered out if the reads had weak V/J assignments (E-value above 1e-6), no CDR3, stop codons, out-of-frame junctions, or ambiguous translated residues. A V3J clonotype was defined by an identical inferred V gene, J gene, and CDR3 amino acid sequence. The percentage overlap between two repertoires was calculated by dividing the number of shared unique clonotypes by the size of the smaller repertoire. Richness of each repertoire was evaluated using RTK rarefaction, the Chao1 estimator, and Recon v2.1 estimates of unobserved clonotypes. Generation probabilities were computed with OLGA for all TCRbeta clonotypes obtained by the gDNA method from four donors. Here the immuneACCESS table is served through TCRdb, limited to in-frame sequences with V and J called. Missing clones are a known gap in these copies; in checked studies unresolved V genes cover under half, and the rest lacks a known reason. The DNA gave D and trimming, while V, J and clone size come from that table. Within this sample are around 2,000,000 clones, with around 93% of them counted one time only. The biggest ten clones account for under 2% of the sample.

For the CD8 naive samples, CD45RO-negative cells were positively selected for CCR7, yielding a CD45RA+CCR7+ population from which TemRA cells were excluded. Donors were healthy HIV-negative adults with no recently reported acute infections or vaccinations. Every donor was a Caucasian adult residing in Nashville, Tennessee, USA. After blood collection by leukapheresis, PBMCs were isolated using Ficoll-Histopaque density gradient centrifugation and then cryopreserved in the vapor phase of liquid nitrogen. Purity and quantity of every magnetically sorted T cell population were checked by analytical flow cytometry. From each sorted fraction, genomic DNA was isolated and quantified by UV absorbance on a Nanodrop 2000c. A note on this clone: What antigen it recognizes has not been identified. No base quality values were provided; no much bigger clone lies one nucleotide off.

Sequencing used naive CD8+ T cells from PBMCs. Reading the label with the study, this specimen's cell subset or site is: CD45RA+CCR7+. The receptor comes from a man younger than 35 in good health. Some clones in this sample may be carry-over from other donors' samples.

The CDR3 protein is CASSENKGSNYGYTF. The nucleotide sequence is given as TGTGCCAGCAGTGAAAATAAGGGATCTAACTATGGCTACACCTTC. This sequence uses TRBV2 and TRBJ1-2, with the identity of the D gene unclear. Cut back by 2 bases and 0 bases, the V and J ends lie 10 bases apart. The CDR3 spans 15 residues, from the cysteine through the phenylalanine. CDR3 DNA only is kept here, 45 bases in frame from base 1. The CDR1 and CDR2 encoded by the germline V gene are SNHLY and FYNNEI.